This T cell receptor (beta chain) was identified during a study of Ad26.COV2.S vaccination and SARS-CoV-2 variants. The V and J ends lost 0 bases and 0 bases respectively, with 7 bases between them. The V gene's germline CDR1 is MRHNA and CDR2 SNTAGT. CDR3 length: 15 amino acids. Described treatment: some 20 received Ad26.COV2.S at low or high dose, single or two shots; roughly five received placebo; per-sample allocation not given. On day 63 after the first injection, vaccine and placebo recipients gave samples. The assay was immunoSEQ multiplex PCR, and TCRdb's table has in-frame clones only and misses some. This sample has about 350,000 clones, with over 75% found just once.

The sample was peripheral blood, taken in a trial of Ad26.COV2.S vaccine versus placebo. The rearrangement links TRBV6-4 to TRBJ2-3; no firm D call. This clonotype originated in a person aged 18-65 years who received the Ad26.COV2.S COVID-19 vaccine or a placebo. CDR3 loop: CASSDSGISTDTQYF. CDR3 sequence (DNA): TGTGCCAGCAGTGACTCTGGGATAAGCACAGATACGCAGTATTTT.